The rows below give T cell receptor beta chains drawn from one sample of a study of T cells in Graves' hyperthyroidism and ophthalmopathy. TCRdb ran MiXCR on the multiplex PCR reads and lists one entry per CDR3 protein. The sample holds under 700,000 distinct CDR3 sequences, just over 45% seen once. Sequenced sample: peripheral blood or thyroid tissue (not recorded which). The source of these receptors is a woman younger than 35 with Graves' hyperthyroidism. CDR3s include the opening cysteine and the closing phenylalanine or tryptophan. A D gene is named only where the DNA matches it firmly. Part of the rows lack a size; the others show once, few, many or a class for expanded clones.

size: -
J: TRBJ1-1
V: TRBV11-2
D: -
DNA: TGTGCCAGCAGCAGTTGGGGGGGTGGGGTGAACACTGAAGCTTTCTTT
CDR3: CASSSWGGGVNTEAFF

size: -
J: TRBJ2-7
V: TRBV25-1
D: TRBD1
DNA: TGTGCCAGAGCCGACAGGGGGCTGAACGAGCAGTACTTC
CDR3: CARADRGLNEQYF

size: -
J: TRBJ2-5
V: TRBV29-1
D: TRBD2
DNA: TGCAGCGAGCGGGAGGGCAGAGAAGAGACCCAGTACTTC
CDR3: CSEREGREETQYF

size: -
J: TRBJ1-4
V: TRBV2
D: -
DNA: TGTGCCAGCAGGGCAGGGCGGGCTAATGAAAAACTGTTTTTT
CDR3: CASRAGRANEKLFF

size: -
J: TRBJ2-5
V: TRBV19
D: -
DNA: TGTGCCAGTAGTAGCGGGGCAGGGCCAGAGACCCAGTACTTC
CDR3: CASSSGAGPETQYF

size: -
J: TRBJ1-1
V: TRBV7-4
D: -
DNA: TGTGCCAGCAGCTTAGAAAGGGGGAATCCTGAAGCTTTCTTT
CDR3: CASSLERGNPEAFF

size: -
J: TRBJ2-7
V: TRBV19
D: -
DNA: TGTGCCAGTAGACGGACAGCCTCCTCCTACGAGCAGTACTTC
CDR3: CASRRTASSYEQYF

size: -
J: TRBJ1-1
V: TRBV9
D: -
DNA: TGTGCCAGCAGTTACTCGATCGTGCCAGGGTCATCAGGCACTGAAGCTTTCTTT
CDR3: CASSYSIVPGSSGTEAFF

size: many
J: TRBJ2-7
V: TRBV5-4
D: TRBD2
DNA: TGTGCCAGCAGCCCCGGACTAGCCCGGGAGCAGTACTTC
CDR3: CASSPGLAREQYF

size: -
J: TRBJ1-5
V: TRBV19
D: -
DNA: TGTGCCTGGGGCGGGACAAATAATCAGCCCCAGCATTTT
CDR3: CAWGGTNNQPQHF

size: many
J: TRBJ2-5
V: TRBV6-6
D: -
DNA: TGTGCCAGCAGTTACCTACGGGAGACCCAGTACTTC
CDR3: CASSYLRETQYF

size: -
J: TRBJ2-7
V: TRBV2
D: TRBD2
DNA: TGTGCCAGCAGTGAGTTGCTGTGGGAGGGCCTCTACGAGCAGTACTTC
CDR3: CASSELLWEGLYEQYF

size: -
J: TRBJ2-5
V: TRBV25-1
D: -
DNA: TGTGCCAGCAGTGAAAAAACTGGACATTCGTACCAAGAGACCCAGTACTTC
CDR3: CASSEKTGHSYQETQYF

size: -
J: TRBJ2-5
V: TRBV24-1
D: TRBD2
DNA: TGTGCCAGCAGTCTTAGCCCCGGGAGGGCCGTGTACTTC
CDR3: CASSLSPGRAVYF

size: many
J: TRBJ2-5
V: TRBV24-1
D: -
DNA: TGTGCCACCAGTGATTCGGACGGAGTGGGGACCCAGTACTTC
CDR3: CATSDSDGVGTQYF